The text below deals with one T cell receptor beta chain. Antigen unknown. V was pared by 4 bases and J by 4 bases, with 13 bases between. The CDR3 has 14 amino acids. Germline-derived CDR1 and CDR2 are MNHNS and SASEGT. Cultured CD4+ T-cell DNA underwent Oncomine TCR Beta short-read sequencing. TCRdb called the PCR reads again in MiXCR, with one record for every CDR3 protein. This sample has several thousand distinct CDR3 sequences, with 74% found just once. The data were obtained in a study of vaccination and CD4 T cells after COVID-19. Described treatment: approximately nine-day PBMC culture with coronavirus spike peptide pools or control peptides (ViraFEST assay). ViraFEST used peptide pools to expand antigen-specific T cells, then sequenced TCRs.

The TCR originated in a human donor who had recovered from COVID-19. The sample was CD4+ T cells from blood, cultured in vitro. The chain is built from TRBV6-1 and TRBJ1-2; no reliable D call. In nucleotides, the CDR3 is TGTGCCAGCAGTGCTCTGGGTCCGGTCTATGGCTACACCTTC. Translated, it gives CASSALGPVYGYTF.